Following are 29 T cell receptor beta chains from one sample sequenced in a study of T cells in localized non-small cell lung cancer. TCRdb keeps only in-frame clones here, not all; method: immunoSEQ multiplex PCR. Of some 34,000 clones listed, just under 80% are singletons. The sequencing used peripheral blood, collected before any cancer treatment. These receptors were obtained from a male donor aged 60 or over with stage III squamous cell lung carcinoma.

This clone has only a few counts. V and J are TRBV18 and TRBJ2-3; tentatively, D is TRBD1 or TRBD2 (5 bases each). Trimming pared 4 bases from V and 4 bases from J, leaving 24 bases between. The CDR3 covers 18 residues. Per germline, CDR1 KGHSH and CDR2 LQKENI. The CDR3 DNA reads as TGTGCCAGCTCACTAGACAGACCCATGAGGGGCCGGTCAGATACGCAGTATTTT. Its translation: CASSLDRPMRGRSDTQYF.

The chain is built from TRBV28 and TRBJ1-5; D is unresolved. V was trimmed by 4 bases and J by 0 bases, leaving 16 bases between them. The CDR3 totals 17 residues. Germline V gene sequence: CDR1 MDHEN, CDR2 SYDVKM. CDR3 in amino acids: CASSSPATGNSNQPQHF. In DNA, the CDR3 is TGTGCCAGCAGTTCACCCGCAACGGGGAATAGCAATCAGCCCCAGCATTTT.

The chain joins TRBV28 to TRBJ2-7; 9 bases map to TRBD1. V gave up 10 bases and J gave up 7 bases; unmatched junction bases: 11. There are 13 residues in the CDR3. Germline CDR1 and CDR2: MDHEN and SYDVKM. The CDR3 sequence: CATGPGQGREQYF. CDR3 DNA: TGTGCCACCGGACCGGGACAGGGTCGGGAGCAGTACTTC.

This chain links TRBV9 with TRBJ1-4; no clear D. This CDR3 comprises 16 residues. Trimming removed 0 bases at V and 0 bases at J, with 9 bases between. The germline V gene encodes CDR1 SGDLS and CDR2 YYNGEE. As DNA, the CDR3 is TGTGCCAGCAGCGTAGGGCAGCGCGCAACTAATGAAAAACTGTTTTTT. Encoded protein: CASSVGQRATNEKLFF.

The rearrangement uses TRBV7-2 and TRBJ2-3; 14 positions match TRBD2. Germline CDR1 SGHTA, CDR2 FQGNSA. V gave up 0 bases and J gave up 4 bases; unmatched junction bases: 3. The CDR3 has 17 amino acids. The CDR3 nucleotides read TGTGCCAGCAGCTTAGCCGGGACTAGCGGGAGCTCAGATACGCAGTATTTT. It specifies CASSLAGTSGSSDTQYF.

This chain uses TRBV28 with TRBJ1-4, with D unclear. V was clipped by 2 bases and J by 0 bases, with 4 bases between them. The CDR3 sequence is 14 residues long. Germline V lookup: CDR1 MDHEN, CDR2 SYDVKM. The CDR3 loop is CASSLSATNEKLFF. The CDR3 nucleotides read TGTGCCAGCAGTTTAAGTGCAACTAATGAAAAACTGTTTTTT.

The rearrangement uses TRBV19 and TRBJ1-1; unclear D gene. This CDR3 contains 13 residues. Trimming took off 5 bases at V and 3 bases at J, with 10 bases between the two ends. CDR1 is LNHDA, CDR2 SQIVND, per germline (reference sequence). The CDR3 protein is CASSPRHDTEAFF. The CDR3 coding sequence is TGTGCCAGTAGTCCCAGACACGACACTGAAGCTTTCTTT.

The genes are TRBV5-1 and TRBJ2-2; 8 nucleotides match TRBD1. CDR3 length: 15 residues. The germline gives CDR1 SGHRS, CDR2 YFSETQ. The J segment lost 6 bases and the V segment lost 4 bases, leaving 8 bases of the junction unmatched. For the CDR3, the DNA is TGCGCCAGCAGCGGAGGGACAGGAGCTGCCGGGGAGCTGTTTTTT. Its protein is CASSGGTGAAGELFF. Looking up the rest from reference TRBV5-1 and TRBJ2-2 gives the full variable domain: KAGVTQTPRYLIKTRGQQVTLSCSPISGHRSVSWYQQTPGQGLQFLFEYFSETQRNKGNFPGRFSGRQFSNSRSEMNVSTLELGDSALYLCASSGGTGAAGELFFGEGSRLTVL.

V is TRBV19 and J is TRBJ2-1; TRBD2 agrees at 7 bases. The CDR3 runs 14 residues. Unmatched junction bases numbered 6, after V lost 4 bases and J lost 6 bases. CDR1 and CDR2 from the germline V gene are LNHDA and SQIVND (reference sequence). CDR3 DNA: TGTGCCAGTAGTAGCGGCGGGAGTTTCAATGAGCAGTTCTTC. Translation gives CASSSGGSFNEQFF.

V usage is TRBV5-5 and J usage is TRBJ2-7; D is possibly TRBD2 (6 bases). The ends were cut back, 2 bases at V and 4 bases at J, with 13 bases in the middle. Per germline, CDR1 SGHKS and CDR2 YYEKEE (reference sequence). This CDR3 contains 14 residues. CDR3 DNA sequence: TGTGCCAGCAGCTTCAGCGGAGGGGTTTACGAGCAGTACTTC. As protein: CASSFSGGVYEQYF.

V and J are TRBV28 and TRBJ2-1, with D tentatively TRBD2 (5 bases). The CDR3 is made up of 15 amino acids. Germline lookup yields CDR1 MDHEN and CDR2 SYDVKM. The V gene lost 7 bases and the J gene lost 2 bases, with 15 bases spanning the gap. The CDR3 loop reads CASTPLVGTYNEQFF. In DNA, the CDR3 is TGTGCCAGCACCCCACTAGTAGGGACCTACAATGAGCAGTTCTTC.

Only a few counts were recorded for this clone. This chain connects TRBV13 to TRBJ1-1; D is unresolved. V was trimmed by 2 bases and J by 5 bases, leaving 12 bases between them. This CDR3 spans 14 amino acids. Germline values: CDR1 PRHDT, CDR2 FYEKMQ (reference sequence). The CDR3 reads CASSLYRGRTEAFF. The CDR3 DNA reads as TGTGCCAGCAGCTTATACCGGGGTAGGACTGAAGCTTTCTTT.

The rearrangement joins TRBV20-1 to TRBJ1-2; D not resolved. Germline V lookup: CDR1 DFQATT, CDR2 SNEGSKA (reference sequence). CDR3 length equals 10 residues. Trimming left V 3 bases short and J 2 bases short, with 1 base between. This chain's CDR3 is CSARNYGYTF. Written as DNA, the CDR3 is TGCAGTGCTAGGAACTATGGCTACACCTTC.

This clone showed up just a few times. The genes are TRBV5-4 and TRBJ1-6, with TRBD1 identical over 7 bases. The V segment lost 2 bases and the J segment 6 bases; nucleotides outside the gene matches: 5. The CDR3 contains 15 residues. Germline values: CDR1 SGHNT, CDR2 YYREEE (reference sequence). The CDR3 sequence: CASSFGTEFNSPLHF. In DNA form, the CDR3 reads TGTGCCAGCAGCTTCGGGACAGAATTTAATTCACCCCTCCACTTT. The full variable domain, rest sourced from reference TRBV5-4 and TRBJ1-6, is ETGVTQSPTHLIKTRGQQVTLRCSSQSGHNTVSWYQQALGQGPQFIFQYYREEENGRGNFPPRFSGLQFPNYSSELNVNALELDDSALYLCASSFGTEFNSPLHFGNGTRLTVT.

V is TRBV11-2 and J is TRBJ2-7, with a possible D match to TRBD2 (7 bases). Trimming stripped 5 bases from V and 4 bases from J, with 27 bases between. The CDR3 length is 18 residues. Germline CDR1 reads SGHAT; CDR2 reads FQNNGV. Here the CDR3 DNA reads TGTGCCAGCAGCCCAAATGTCGGGGGGCCAGGGTATCGATACGAGCAGTACTTC. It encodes CASSPNVGGPGYRYEQYF.

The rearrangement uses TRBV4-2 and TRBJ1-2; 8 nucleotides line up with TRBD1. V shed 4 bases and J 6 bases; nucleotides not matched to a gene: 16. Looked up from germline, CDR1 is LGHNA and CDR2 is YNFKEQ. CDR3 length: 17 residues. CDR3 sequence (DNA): TGTGCCAGCAGCCTCCAAACGGGGGTCACAGGGGGGAATGGCTACACCTTC. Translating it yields CASSLQTGVTGGNGYTF.

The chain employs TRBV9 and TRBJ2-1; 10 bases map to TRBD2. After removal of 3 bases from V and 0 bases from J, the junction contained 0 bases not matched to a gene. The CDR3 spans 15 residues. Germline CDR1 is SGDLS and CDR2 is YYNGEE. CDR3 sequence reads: CASSASGSSYNEQFF. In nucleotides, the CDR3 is TGTGCCAGCAGCGCTAGCGGGAGCTCCTACAATGAGCAGTTCTTC.

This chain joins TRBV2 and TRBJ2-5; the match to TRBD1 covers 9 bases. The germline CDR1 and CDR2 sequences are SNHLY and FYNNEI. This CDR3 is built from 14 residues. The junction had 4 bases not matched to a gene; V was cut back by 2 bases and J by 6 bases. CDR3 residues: CASSESGQGKTQYF. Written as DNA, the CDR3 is TGTGCCAGCAGTGAATCGGGACAGGGAAAGACCCAGTACTTC.

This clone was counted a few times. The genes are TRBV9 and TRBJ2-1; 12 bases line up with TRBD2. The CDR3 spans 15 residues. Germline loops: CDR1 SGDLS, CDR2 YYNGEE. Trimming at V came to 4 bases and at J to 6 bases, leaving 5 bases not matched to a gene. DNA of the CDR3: TGTGCCAGCAGCCCTTGGACTAGCGGGGCCAATGAGCAGTTCTTC. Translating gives CASSPWTSGANEQFF.

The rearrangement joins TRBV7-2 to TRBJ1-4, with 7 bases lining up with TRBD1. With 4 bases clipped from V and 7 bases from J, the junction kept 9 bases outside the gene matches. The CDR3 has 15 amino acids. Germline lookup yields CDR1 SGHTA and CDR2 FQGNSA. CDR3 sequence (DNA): TGTGCCAGCAGCTCCCAGGGGGGATGGGGTGAAAAACTGTTTTTT. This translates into CASSSQGGWGEKLFF.

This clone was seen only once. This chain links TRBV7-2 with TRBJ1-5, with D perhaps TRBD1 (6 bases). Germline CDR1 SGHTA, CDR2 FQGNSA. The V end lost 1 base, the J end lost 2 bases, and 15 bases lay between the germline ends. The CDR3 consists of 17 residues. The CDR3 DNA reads TGTGCCAGCAGCTTAGATAGGACAGAAGGCCGCAATCAGCCCCAGCATTTT. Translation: CASSLDRTEGRNQPQHF. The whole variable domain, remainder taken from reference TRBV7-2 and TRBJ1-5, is GAGVSQSPSNKVTEKGKDVELRCDPISGHTALYWYRQSLGQGLEFLIYFQGNSAPDKSGLPSDRFSAERTGGSVSTLTIQRTQQEDSAVYLCASSLDRTEGRNQPQHFGDGTRLSIL.

In DNA form, the CDR3 reads TGTGCCAGCACCCTTGAAGTGCCGGCTTTGAACACTGAAGCTTTCTTT. Protein sequence: CASTLEVPALNTEAFF. V gene TRBV2 combines with J gene TRBJ1-1; D not certain. V lost 7 bases to trimming and J lost 0 bases, with 18 bases between them. Germline CDR1 is SNHLY and CDR2 is FYNNEI. The CDR3 is made up of 16 amino acids.

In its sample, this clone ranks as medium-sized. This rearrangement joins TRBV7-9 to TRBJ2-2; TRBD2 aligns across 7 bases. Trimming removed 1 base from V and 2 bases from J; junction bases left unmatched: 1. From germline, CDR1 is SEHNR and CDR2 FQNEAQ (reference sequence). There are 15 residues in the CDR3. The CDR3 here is CASSLGGRNTGELFF. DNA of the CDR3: TGTGCCAGCAGCTTAGGCGGGAGAAACACCGGGGAGCTGTTTTTT.

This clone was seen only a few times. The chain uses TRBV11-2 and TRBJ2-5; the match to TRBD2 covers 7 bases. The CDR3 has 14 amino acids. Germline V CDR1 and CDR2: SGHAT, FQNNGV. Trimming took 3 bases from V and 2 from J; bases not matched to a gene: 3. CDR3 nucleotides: TGTGCCAGCAGCTTTTCTAGCGGACAAGAGACCCAGTACTTC. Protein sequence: CASSFSSGQETQYF.

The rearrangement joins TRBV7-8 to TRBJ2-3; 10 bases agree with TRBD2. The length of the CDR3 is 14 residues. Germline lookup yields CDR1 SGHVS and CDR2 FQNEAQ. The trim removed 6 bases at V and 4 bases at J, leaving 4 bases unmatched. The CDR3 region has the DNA TGTGCCAGCAGTGGGACTAGCGTCTCAGATACGCAGTATTTT. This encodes CASSGTSVSDTQYF. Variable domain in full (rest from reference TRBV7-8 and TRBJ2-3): GAGVSQSPRYKVAKRGQDVALRCDPISGHVSLFWYQQALGQGPEFLTYFQNEAQLDKSGLPSDRFFAERPEGSVSTLKIQRTQQEDSAVYLCASSGTSVSDTQYFGPGTRLTVL.

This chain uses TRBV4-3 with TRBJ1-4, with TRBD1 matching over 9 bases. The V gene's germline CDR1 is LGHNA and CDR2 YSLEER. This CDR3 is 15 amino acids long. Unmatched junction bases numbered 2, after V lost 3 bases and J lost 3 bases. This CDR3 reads CASSQRDRANEKLFF. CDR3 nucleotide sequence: TGCGCCAGCAGCCAGCGGGACAGGGCTAATGAAAAACTGTTTTTT.

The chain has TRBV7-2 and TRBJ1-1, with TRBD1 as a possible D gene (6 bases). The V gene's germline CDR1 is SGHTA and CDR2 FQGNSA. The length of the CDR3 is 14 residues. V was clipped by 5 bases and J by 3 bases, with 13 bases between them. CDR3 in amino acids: CASSLGGGYTEAFF. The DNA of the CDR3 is TGTGCCAGCAGCCTAGGGGGAGGGTACACTGAAGCTTTCTTT.

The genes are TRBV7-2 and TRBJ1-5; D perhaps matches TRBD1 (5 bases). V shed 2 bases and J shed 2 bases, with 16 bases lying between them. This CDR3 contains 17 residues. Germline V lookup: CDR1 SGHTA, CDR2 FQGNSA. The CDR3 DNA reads TGTGCCAGCAGCTTATGGGGGGGAAATTCGGGCAATCAGCCCCAGCATTTT. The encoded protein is CASSLWGGNSGNQPQHF.

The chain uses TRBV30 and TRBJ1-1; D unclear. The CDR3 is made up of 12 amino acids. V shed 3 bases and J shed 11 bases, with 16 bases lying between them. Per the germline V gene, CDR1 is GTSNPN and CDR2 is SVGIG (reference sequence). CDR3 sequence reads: CAWSPRALEAFF. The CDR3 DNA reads TGTGCCTGGAGCCCCCGAGCTCTTGAGGCTTTCTTT.